A single sample gave rise to the 8 T cell receptor beta chains below, sequenced in a study of CD8 T cells in ankylosing spondylitis. Study conclusions and caveats: Blood from ankylosing spondylitis patients appeared to carry a characteristic roughly 8-variant TCR beta motif.

No antigen is known for these receptors. TCRdb passed the 5' RACE reads through MiXCR, listing each CDR3 protein once. The sample contains around 770,000 distinct CDR3 sequences, approximately 12% of which appear only once. Source material: blood, either unsorted or a sorted T cell fraction (not recorded which). Receptor source: a male donor with ankylosing spondylitis.

This clonotype has more than one count but fewer than ten. The V gene is TRBV5-1, the J gene TRBJ1-5; D not resolved. The CDR3 consists of 13 residues. The ends were cut back, 4 bases at V and 3 bases at J, with 8 bases in the middle. The germline V gene has CDR1 SGHRS and CDR2 YFSETQ. In DNA, the CDR3 is TGCGCCAGCAGCGACGGACCCAATCAGCCCCAGCATTTT. Amino acids: CASSDGPNQPQHF.

This chain connects TRBV20-1 to TRBJ2-7; D ambiguous. CDR3 length: 11 residues. Germline lookup yields CDR1 DFQATT and CDR2 SNEGSKA (reference sequence). Trimming took 3 bases from V and 4 from J, leaving 7 bases between them. The CDR3 nucleotides read TGCAGTGCTAGCCCCGAGTACGAGCAGTACTTC. Translating it yields CSASPEYEQYF.

The genes are TRBV29-1 and TRBJ2-3, with TRBD2 identical over 8 bases. CDR1 is SQVTM and CDR2 is ANQGSEA in the germline V gene. The CDR3 is 14 amino acids. The CDR3 coding sequence is TGCAACGGTTCGGCGGGGGGTTTCACAGATACGCAGTATTTT. Encoded protein: CNGSAGGFTDTQYF.

The genes are TRBV15 and TRBJ2-7, with TRBD1 matching over 7 bases. CDR1 is LNHNV, CDR2 YYDKDF, per germline (reference sequence). The J segment lost 2 bases and the V segment lost 3 bases, leaving 7 bases of the junction unmatched. CDR3 size: 15 residues. CDR3 DNA: TGTGCCACCAGCAGCTTCAGGGACAGTACCTACGAGCAGTACTTC. The encoded protein is CATSSFRDSTYEQYF.

The V call is TRBV9, the J call TRBJ1-1; no clear D gene. Trimming stripped 0 bases from V and 5 bases from J, with 8 bases between. Germline V gene sequence: CDR1 SGDLS, CDR2 YYNGEE. The CDR3 spans 13 residues. Here the CDR3 reads CASSVDGRTEAFF. For the CDR3, the DNA is TGTGCCAGCAGCGTAGACGGGCGTACTGAAGCTTTCTTT.

The V gene is TRBV20-1, the J gene TRBJ2-3, with D possibly matching TRBD2 (6 bases). In germline, CDR1 is DFQATT, CDR2 SNEGSKA (reference sequence). This CDR3 has 13 amino acids. The ends were cut back, 5 bases at V and 4 bases at J, with 13 bases in the middle. DNA for the CDR3: TGCAGTGCTGGGAGGTCTAGCCCAGATACGCAGTATTTT. Protein: CSAGRSSPDTQYF.

This clonotype was seen ten or more times. This chain uses TRBV5-1 with TRBJ2-2; 9 bases agree with TRBD1. The length of the CDR3 is 15 residues. Germline CDR1 is SGHRS and CDR2 is YFSETQ. Trimming cost V 3 bases and J 3 bases; bases outside gene matches: 3. DNA of the CDR3: TGCGCCAGCAGCTCTCGGACAGGGGACACCGGGGAGCTGTTTTTT. Translation gives CASSSRTGDTGELFF.

This clonotype was observed many times. Compared with germline, one end of the junction differs, possibly owing to a read error. The genes are TRBV10-3 and TRBJ2-1; a possible D gene is TRBD2 (5 bases). CDR1 ENHRY and CDR2 SYGVKD come from the germline V gene. This CDR3 region has 13 residues. In DNA form, the CDR3 reads TGTGCCATCAACCCAGGAGGCAACAATGAGCAGCTCTTC. This gives the protein CAINPGGNNEQLF.